The clone carrying this TCR beta chain was counted only a few times. What it recognizes is unknown. V was clipped by 8 bases and J by 2 bases; unmatched bases: 9. The length of the CDR3 is 16 residues. Germline CDR1 MNHEY, CDR2 SMNVEV (reference sequence). A library of TCRbeta sequences, prepared with unique molecular identifiers, was generated. TCRdb re-called the PCR reads through MiXCR, storing one row per CDR3 protein. This sample yields nearly 250,000 distinct CDR3 sequences, of which 7.5% to 9.5% are seen a single time; 5% to 7% belongs to the top ten. The source of the sample is a study of T-cell reconstitution after alpha-beta-depleted transplantation in children. Study findings and constraints: Most T-cell counts and diversity one year after the transplant came from T cells that were newly produced. Some patients showed high day-60 TCRbeta diversity, which derived from surviving recipient T cells and thymic progenitors. There were reportedly several hundred expanded graft clones from which alpha-beta T cells came about two months after transplant.

The chain combines TRBV27 with TRBJ1-5, with 10 nucleotides matching TRBD1. Sequenced here: PBMCs, mostly from graft donor cells, sampled 180 days after TCRalphabeta/CD19-depleted stem cell transplant. The source of this sequence is a male patient younger than 18 who had a stem cell transplant for acute lymphoblastic leukemia, so the T cells may come from the graft donor. Here the CDR3 reads CASRDRGGSGNQPQHF. The CDR3 DNA sequence: TGTGCCAGCCGGGACAGGGGAGGGTCGGGCAATCAGCCCCAGCATTTT.